The 7 T cell receptor beta chains below come from one sample, sequenced in a study of blood T cell repertoires in COVID-19. Sequencing was performed with immunoSEQ multiplex PCR; in TCRdb, only in-frame clones are kept and a portion is missing. The sample holds around 100,000 clones, more than 75% seen once. The sample taken for sequencing was peripheral blood. The receptors come from a man between 35 and 55 years old with acute or convalescent COVID-19.

J is TRBJ1-3 and V is TRBV30; D remains ambiguous. The CDR3 length is 16 residues. Germline values: CDR1 GTSNPN, CDR2 SVGIG (reference sequence). Trimming shortened V by 2 bases and J by 0 bases, and 14 bases separated the two germline ends. The CDR3: CAWSPSLLSSGNTIYF. The CDR3 DNA reads TGTGCCTGGAGTCCATCCCTTCTTAGCTCTGGAAACACCATATATTTT.

The DNA for the CDR3 is TGTGCCAGCAGCCAGGACATTAATTCACCCCTCCACTTT. Translating it yields CASSQDINSPLHF. The chain employs TRBV4-2 and TRBJ1-6; a weak D match, TRBD1 (5 bases). Germline V CDR1 and CDR2: LGHNA, YNFKEQ. This CDR3 comprises 13 residues. The ends were cut back, 3 bases at V and 6 bases at J, with 6 bases in the middle.

The V gene is TRBV7-9, the J gene TRBJ2-1, with a possible D match to TRBD2 (5 bases). V was pared by 1 base and J by 7 bases, with 14 bases between. Germline assignment: CDR1 SEHNR and CDR2 FQNEAQ (reference sequence). CDR3 length: 15 amino acids. DNA of the CDR3: TGTGCCAGCAGCTTAGGCCAAGGGTCGGGGAATGAGCAGTTCTTC. Its translation is CASSLGQGSGNEQFF.

The chain has TRBV19 and TRBJ2-2, with 11 bases lining up with TRBD2. The CDR3 length is 18 residues. The trim removed 0 bases at V and 5 bases at J, leaving 8 bases unmatched. CDR1 and CDR2 from the germline V gene are LNHDA and SQIVND (reference sequence). The CDR3 DNA sequence: TGTGCCAGTAGTATAGATCTAGCGGGGGGAATGGAAACCGGGGAGCTGTTTTTT. This sequence encodes CASSIDLAGGMETGELFF.

The chain employs TRBV30 and TRBJ1-6, with 9 bases lining up with TRBD1. The V gene's germline CDR1 is GTSNPN and CDR2 SVGIG (reference sequence). This CDR3 comprises 14 residues. V shed 2 bases, J shed 10 bases, and the junction held 6 bases outside the gene matches. Here the CDR3 DNA reads TGTGCCTGGAGTAATTGGGGACAGGGATCACCCCTCCACTTT. This encodes CAWSNWGQGSPLHF.

CDR3 region: CASSSGQGQTEAFF. The CDR3 nucleotides read TGTGCCAGCAGCTCGGGACAGGGTCAAACTGAAGCTTTCTTT. The V and J genes are TRBV7-8 and TRBJ1-1; 9 bases match TRBD1. V shed 4 bases, J shed 5 bases, and the junction held 5 bases outside the gene matches. CDR3 length: 14 residues. The germline V gene has CDR1 SGHVS and CDR2 FQNEAQ.

The chain recombines TRBV7-6 with TRBJ2-5; D might be TRBD2 (6 bases). The length of the CDR3 is 16 residues. The germline V and J ends were trimmed by 4 bases and 5 bases, with 20 bases remaining between them. CDR1 SGHVS and CDR2 FNYEAQ come from the germline V gene. The CDR3 bases are TGTGCCAGCAGCTCGGTGGCGACAGCGGGTTCCGAGACCCAGTACTTC. Residues: CASSSVATAGSETQYF.